Shown below are 3 T cell receptor beta chains from a single sample sequenced in a study of CD8 T cells in ankylosing spondylitis. Notes on the study in general: Characteristic, it appeared, of ankylosing spondylitis blood was a TCR beta motif of about eight highly homologous variants.

TCRdb analysed the 5' RACE reads with MiXCR anew, one entry per CDR3 protein. The profile covers hundreds of thousands of distinct CDR3 sequences, with approximately 12% appearing a single time and more than 0.5% taken by the ten largest. These receptors have no identified antigens. The sequencing sample was made of blood, either unsorted or a sorted T cell fraction (not recorded which). Source of these receptors: a male donor with ankylosing spondylitis.

The chain is built from TRBV28 and TRBJ2-7; tentative D call: TRBD2 (6 bases). The CDR3 sequence is 15 residues long. The V gene lost 5 bases and the J gene lost 2 bases, with 16 bases spanning the gap. Per germline, CDR1 MDHEN and CDR2 SYDVKM. Here the CDR3 DNA reads TGTGCCAGCAGTGGTTTTGGGGGGTCCCCCTACGAGCAGTACTTC. Translated, it gives CASSGFGGSPYEQYF.

This clonotype occurred a few times. The chain combines TRBV9 with TRBJ2-3; D possibly corresponds to TRBD2 (6 bases). Germline V gene sequence: CDR1 SGDLS, CDR2 YYNGEE. The V end lost 0 bases, the J end lost 2 bases, and 7 bases lay between the germline ends. CDR3 length: 14 amino acids. The CDR3 DNA reads TGTGCCAGCAGCGTAGGGACTATCACAGATACGCAGTATTTT. Its protein product is CASSVGTITDTQYF.

The rearrangement uses TRBV18 and TRBJ1-5; tentatively, D is TRBD1 (5 bases). V dropped 4 bases and J dropped 6 bases, with 19 bases sitting between them. This CDR3 has 16 amino acids. Per the germline V gene, CDR1 is KGHSH and CDR2 is LQKENI. This CDR3 is CASSLNTGTEAQPQHF. The CDR3 nucleotides read TGTGCCAGCTCACTGAATACCGGGACCGAGGCTCAGCCCCAGCATTTT. Full variable domain (outside the CDR3, taken from reference TRBV18 and TRBJ1-5): NAGVMQNPRHLVRRRGQEARLRCSPMKGHSHVYWYRQLPEEGLKFMVYLQKENIIDESGMPKERFSAEFPKEGPSILRIQQVVRGDSAAYFCASSLNTGTEAQPQHFGDGTRLSIL.